What follows are 18 T cell receptor beta chains derived from one specimen sequenced in a study of CXCR3-negative and CXCR3-positive naive CD8 T cells. Each TRB cDNA library was prepared by 5' RACE (with UMI labels). TCRdb re-called the 5' RACE reads, yielding one record per CDR3 amino acid sequence without DNA. The listing records 55,000 to 70,000 distinct CDR3 sequences. The specimen was memory CD8+ T cells from blood. The source of these receptors is a human donor in good health. Some clones in this sample may be carry-over from other donors' samples.

The V gene is TRBV24-1, the J gene TRBJ2-2; TCRdb lists TRBD1, though no DNA is available to test this call. Germline loops: CDR1 KGHDR, CDR2 SFDVKD. This CDR3 comprises 18 residues. The chain's CDR3 is CATSDLRISGPSTGELFF.

The CDR3: CASSQRWHEQFF. The chain is built from TRBV28 and TRBJ2-1. Looked up from germline, CDR1 is MDHEN and CDR2 is SYDVKM. This CDR3 region has 12 residues.

V is TRBV9 and J is TRBJ2-3; TCRdb calls TRBD1, which cannot be checked without DNA. The CDR3 is 16 amino acids. Looked up from germline, CDR1 is SGDLS and CDR2 is YYNGEE. CDR3 region: CASSGVAGGGIDTQYF.

J is TRBJ2-7 and V is TRBV7-9. This CDR3 has 12 residues. Per germline, CDR1 SEHNR and CDR2 FQNEAQ (reference sequence). Here the CDR3 reads CASSSDSYEQCF.

This clonotype counts as medium-sized by frequency. The J gene is TRBJ2-1, the V gene TRBV6-5; TCRdb lists TRBD2, though no DNA is available to test this call. This CDR3 has 14 amino acids. Germline CDR1 MNHEY, CDR2 SVGAGI. CDR3 sequence: CASNGGSPNNEQFF.

V is TRBV12-3 or TRBV12-4 and J is TRBJ1-5. This CDR3 has 14 amino acids. The CDR3 protein is CASSFTRNNQPQHF.

The CDR3 spells CASSHPDSLTPTDTQYF. This chain links TRBV7-8 with TRBJ2-3; TCRdb designates TRBD1, a call that cannot be tested without DNA. This CDR3 contains 17 residues. Germline CDR1 and CDR2: SGHVS and FQNEAQ.

The V call is TRBV7-6, the J call TRBJ1-1; TCRdb selects TRBD1, and the lack of DNA leaves this call unchecked. CDR1 and CDR2 (germline): SGHVS, FNYEAQ. This CDR3 comprises 14 residues. The CDR3 region is CISSLTPRDTEAFF. Together with reference TRBV7-6 and TRBJ1-1, the CDR3 gives the full variable domain: GAGVSQSPRYKVTKRGQDVALRCDPISGHVSLYWYRQALGQGPEFLTYFNYEAQQDKSGLPNDRFSAERPEGSISTLTIQRTEQRDSAMYRCISSLTPRDTEAFFGQGTRLTVV.

The chain uses TRBV9 and TRBJ2-1. The CDR3 sequence is 14 residues long. Germline-derived CDR1 and CDR2 are SGDLS and YYNGEE. CDR3 region: CASSRTRSYNEQFF.

The rearrangement uses TRBV7-7 and TRBJ2-3; TCRdb calls TRBD1, which cannot be checked without DNA. This CDR3 has 14 residues. Germline lookup yields CDR1 SSHAT and CDR2 FNYEAQ (reference sequence). The CDR3 is CASSSNDREHTKYF.

This rearrangement joins TRBV29-1 to TRBJ1-1; as DNA is missing, the TRBD1 call by TCRdb cannot be tested. Germline CDR1 is SQVTM and CDR2 is ANQGSEA. The CDR3 runs 13 residues. This chain's CDR3 is CSLTGSMNTEAFF.

The V gene is TRBV30, the J gene TRBJ1-1; the D gene TCRdb calls, TRBD1, cannot be checked with no DNA. There are 15 residues in the CDR3. Germline V gives CDR1 GTSNPN, CDR2 SVGIG (reference sequence). The CDR3 loop is CAWSGGQGVDTEAFF.

This sequence joins TRBV29-1 and TRBJ2-5. The germline gives CDR1 SQVTM, CDR2 ANQGSEA. This CDR3 has 12 amino acids. CDR3 protein: CSVEWVWETQYF.

This chain joins TRBV27 and TRBJ2-5; the D gene TCRdb calls, TRBD1, cannot be checked with no DNA. The germline gives CDR1 MNHEY, CDR2 SMNVEV (reference sequence). The CDR3 covers 14 residues. CDR3 sequence reads: CASSLSGARGTQYF.

This chain uses TRBV29-1 with TRBJ2-5; the TCRdb D gene call, TRBD1, has no DNA to confirm it. Germline CDR1 reads SQVTM; CDR2 reads ANQGSEA. The CDR3 extends over 14 amino acids. The chain's CDR3 is CSVEDLAREETQYF.

The gene calls are TRBV10-1 and TRBJ2-5; TCRdb calls TRBD2, which cannot be checked without DNA. The CDR3 contains 19 residues. Germline-derived CDR1 and CDR2 are WNHNN and SYGVQD (reference sequence). The CDR3 loop is CASSPTGLAGGGGGETQYF.

This chain connects TRBV6-2 or TRBV6-3 to TRBJ2-2; TCRdb outputs TRBD2, but without DNA this stays unchecked. Per germline, CDR1 MNHEY and CDR2 SVGEGT. The CDR3 is made up of 16 amino acids. This CDR3 is CASTSSAGPYTGELFF.

This sequence joins TRBV5-1 and TRBJ2-7; lacking DNA, the TRBD1 call made by TCRdb goes unchecked. The CDR3 has 13 amino acids. Germline lookup yields CDR1 SGHRS and CDR2 YFSETQ. This CDR3 reads CASSQDMITEQYF. The whole variable domain, filled in from reference TRBV5-1 and TRBJ2-7, reads KAGVTQTPRYLIKTRGQQVTLSCSPISGHRSVSWYQQTPGQGLQFLFEYFSETQRNKGNFPGRFSGRQFSNSRSEMNVSTLELGDSALYLCASSQDMITEQYFGPGTRLTVT.